The entry below describes one T cell receptor (beta chain). The antigen remains undetermined. As the CDR3 is not closed by the conserved phenylalanine or tryptophan, this likely results from a read error. No DNA is shown, since the ends of the CDR3 on it are uncertain; the CDR3 is the one TCRdb lists. From unsorted bulk tissue weighing roughly 19-32 mg, DNA and RNA were co-extracted. With roughly 0.5 ug total RNA as template and a constant-region primer, TCR beta cDNA was made. Employing slightly modified ARM-PCR, three nested multiplex PCR rounds were run, and these gave rise to the TCR beta libraries. PCR rounds one and two used TRBV1-TRBV30 forward primers with a C-beta reverse primer for around 10 cycles each. TCRdb re-called the multiplex PCR reads through MiXCR, storing one row per CDR3 protein. The sample shows roughly 100,000 distinct CDR3 sequences, around 84% of them seen only once. These data come from a study of tumor-infiltrating lymphocytes in primary liver carcinoma. In the study overall: The study obtained roughly 3.5 to 8 million productive TCRbeta reads per sample, similar across tissue types.

Study outcomes and limitations: Only about 8-24% of top clones occurred in every one of the five tumor regions.

A total of 14 residues make up the CDR3, ends included. The receptor was isolated from a man between 35 and 55 years old with primary liver carcinoma and hepatitis B virus infection. Sequencing was carried out using liver tumor tissue from sampling region 3. As to subset: tumor region T3, left-lateral pole. V and J are TRBV12-3 or TRBV12-4 and TRBJ1-2; whether TRBD1, the table's D call, matches the DNA was not checked. The CDR3: CASSAQNRDYGYIL.